This T cell receptor (beta chain) was documented in a study of T cell responses to AZD1222 COVID-19 vaccine. Whole-study context: Analysis merged second doses at about 4 or about 12 weeks.

CDR3 size: 17 residues. The germline V gene encodes CDR1 LGHNT and CDR2 FRNRAP. The junction had 10 bases not matched to a gene; V was cut back by 2 bases and J by 3 bases. About this clone: Its antigen is still unknown.

The protocol was immunoSEQ multiplex PCR, while the TCRdb copy is restricted to in-frame clones and leaves out a portion. Of roughly 130,000 clones detected, 85% to 90% appear once; the ten largest clones hold around 10%. Whole-study results and caveats: Most donors were white British and more were female, and clonal diversity was possibly underestimated.

The sample in question was peripheral blood, obtained on day 0 of AZD1222 vaccination. The chain joins TRBV12-5 to TRBJ1-1, with 9 bases lining up with TRBD1. This sequence originates from an adult in good health. CDR3 nucleotides: TGTGCTAGTGGTTTGAGATGGGGGACAGGGAAGGACACTGAAGCTTTCTTT. As protein: CASGLRWGTGKDTEAFF.